This is a list of T cell receptor beta chains from one sample in a study of T cell repertoires in cytomegalovirus infection. These receptors lack a known antigen. One entry per CDR3 protein, called by TCRdb with MiXCR from the reads. The sample lists over 250,000 distinct CDR3 sequences, less than 25% occurring once. This material consisted of cultured PBMCs, taken from culture after CMV antigen stimulation. These TCRs come from a human donor in good health (CMV status not recorded). Some clones in this sample may be carry-over from other donors' samples. Both conserved end residues are part of each CDR3. A D gene is named only where the DNA matches it firmly. Clone sizes are given selectively: once, few, many, or a class where the clone is expanded.

DNA	CDR3	D	J	size	V
TGTGCCATCAGTGATAGGAGGGGGCGCAACACCGGGGAGCTGTTTTTT	CAISDRRGRNTGELFF	NA	TRBJ2-2	NA	TRBV10-3
TGTGCCAGCAGTTTAACGGGAGGGCCGGAGAATGAGCAGTTCTTC	CASSLTGGPENEQFF	TRBD2	TRBJ2-1	NA	TRBV12-3/TRBV12-4
TGTGCCAGCGGCTTGGAGACCCAGTACTTC	CASGLETQYF	NA	TRBJ2-5	many	TRBV12-3/TRBV12-4
TGCGCCAGCAGGGGTCTTCTCCGGAACACTGAAGCTTTCTTT	CASRGLLRNTEAFF	NA	TRBJ1-1	NA	TRBV4-1
TGTGCCAGCAGCTTAGCTGGTAGCCACAATGAGCAGTTCTTC	CASSLAGSHNEQFF	NA	TRBJ2-1	NA	TRBV7-9
TGTGCCACCAGCAGAGTTAAGAGCGGATTCAACAATGAGCAGTTCTTC	CATSRVKSGFNNEQFF	NA	TRBJ2-1	NA	TRBV15
TGTGCCATTTCGGGGGCCACCACCTTCTCCTACGAGCAGTACTTC	CAISGATTFSYEQYF	NA	TRBJ2-7	once	TRBV28
TGCGCCAGCAGCCCCGATACGGGGGCCAACGTCCTGACTTTC	CASSPDTGANVLTF	NA	TRBJ2-6	few	TRBV4-3
TGTGCCAGCAGGTCAGATCCTAGCACAGATACGCAGTATTTT	CASRSDPSTDTQYF	NA	TRBJ2-3	NA	TRBV6-2/TRBV6-3
TGTGCCAGCAGCTCGGGACTAGTTGGGGAGACCCAGTACTTC	CASSSGLVGETQYF	TRBD2	TRBJ2-5	medium-sized	TRBV7-2
TGTGCCAGCAGATCTACGGTAAACAATGAGCAGTTCTTC	CASRSTVNNEQFF	NA	TRBJ2-1	NA	TRBV6-5
TGTGCCAGCAGCTTCCCCAGCTCCAACACCGGGGAGCTGTTTTTT	CASSFPSSNTGELFF	NA	TRBJ2-2	NA	TRBV11-1